Here is one TCR beta chain with its context. The target of this receptor is not known. Base qualities are not recorded, but no much larger clone differs from it by a single base. The method behind the library was the immunoSEQ multiplex PCR assay. The TCRbeta CDR3 region and adjacent sequences were amplified and sequenced from pancreatic genomic DNA. On the authors' methods: Repertoire diversity was measured as a mean normalized Shannon-Wiener index, alongside productive clonality and productive rearrangement counts. The nonparametric Mann-Whitney U test was used to compare repertoire metrics between the control and chronic pancreatitis groups. Shared clonotypes were defined as CDR3beta sequences with identical amino acid composition and length across subjects. TCRdb provides this immuneACCESS table in a form limited to in-frame rearrangements. Some clones are lacking; in checked studies, under half of them reflect an unresolved V gene, and why the rest are absent is not known. The V and J calls and clone size are taken from that table; D and trimming were inferred from the DNA. The sample table records 750 to 1,000 clones; 60% to 80% of these occur just once. The ten biggest clones cover roughly 15% of the sample.

These data originate in a study of immune characteristics of hereditary and idiopathic chronic pancreatitis. For the study in its entirety: Local pancreatic immune cells and TCRbeta repertoires were profiled in hereditary and idiopathic chronic pancreatitis and were compared with control organ donor pancreases. TCRbeta sequencing included about five control pancreases, 7 or 8 pancreases with hereditary chronic pancreatitis and roughly six pancreases with idiopathic chronic pancreatitis. Minimal in vitro experimental manipulation of pancreas-infiltrating T cells was the reason the gDNA-based approach was selected. Study-wide conclusions, independent of this receptor: Patient tissue was available only at the time of TPIAT, so disease duration differences may have influenced immune findings. Among about a dozen chronic pancreatitis patients, a positive correlation was found between numbers of productive TCR rearrangements and disease severity scores. Compared with controls, TCRbeta repertoire diversity was significantly higher and clonality was lower in both chronic pancreatitis groups. The study did not include chronic pancreatitis caused by alcohol use. Differences in Vbeta-Jbeta gene family usage, including TRBV10, TRBV19, TRBV23 and TRBV5, were found between hereditary and idiopathic chronic pancreatitis.

The germline V and J ends show losses of 4 bases and 4 bases respectively, and no gene match explains 8 bases of the junction. From its cysteine to its phenylalanine, the CDR3 spans 15 amino acids. Only the CDR3 DNA stays, 45 bases, in frame from base 1. CDR1 and CDR2, per the germline V gene, are MNHEY and SVGAGI. Chronic pancreatitis pancreas tissue was obtained from patients undergoing total pancreatectomy with islet autotransplantation (TPIAT). The chronic pancreatitis patients who were included had no known history of diabetes. For TCRbeta sequencing, genomic DNA was extracted directly from bulk pancreas tissue without sorting T cells. Idiopathic chronic pancreatitis patients had no particular identified cause of disease. Pancreas tissues from patients and organ donors were collected consecutively at two US centers.

This TCR was recovered from a human donor with chronic pancreatitis. The chain joins TRBV6-5 to TRBJ2-3, with 7 bases matching TRBD1. Material for sequencing was pancreas tissue with idiopathic chronic pancreatitis. This sample's cell subset or site label indicates: chronic pancreatitis without an identified cause. Here is the DNA: TGTGCCAGCAGTTTATCGACAGGGACCTCAGATACGCAGTATTTT. Translated, this is CASSLSTGTSDTQYF.